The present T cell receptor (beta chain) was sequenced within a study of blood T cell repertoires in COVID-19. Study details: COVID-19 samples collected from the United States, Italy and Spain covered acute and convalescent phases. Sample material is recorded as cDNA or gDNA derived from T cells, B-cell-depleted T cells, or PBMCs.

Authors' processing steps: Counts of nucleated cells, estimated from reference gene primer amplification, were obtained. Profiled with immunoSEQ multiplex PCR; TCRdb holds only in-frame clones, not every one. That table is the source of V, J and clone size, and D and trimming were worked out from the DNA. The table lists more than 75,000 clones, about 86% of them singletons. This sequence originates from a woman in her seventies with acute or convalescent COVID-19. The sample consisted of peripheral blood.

The CDR3 region is CASSLRDSHYNEQFF. In DNA form, the CDR3 reads TGCGCCAGCAGTTTACGGGACTCCCACTACAATGAGCAGTTCTTC. The chain has TRBV5-1 and TRBJ2-1; a possible D gene is TRBD2 (6 bases). V gave up 5 bases and J gave up 3 bases, with 15 bases separating them. The CDR3 consists of 15 residues. CDR1 SGHRS and CDR2 YFSETQ come from the germline V gene.